The clone carrying this TCR beta chain was recorded many times. No antigen is known for it. The record originates from a study of CD8 T cells in ankylosing spondylitis. Points from the study as a whole: Some motif variants were previously reported in reactive arthritis synovial fluid and blood. Ankylosing spondylitis blood seemed to carry a telltale TCR beta motif made of several highly homologous variants.

This CDR3 region has 13 residues. Germline loops: CDR1 LGHDT, CDR2 YNNKEL (reference sequence). V was shortened by 6 bases and J by 1 base, with 7 bases between the two germline ends. In TCRdb, the 5' RACE reads were re-called with MiXCR into one record per CDR3 protein. The table records around 130,000 distinct CDR3 sequences, roughly an eighth of them present only once. The TCR was taken from a female donor with ankylosing spondylitis or in good health (not recorded which). Sample: blood, either unsorted or a sorted T cell fraction (not recorded which). The rearrangement links TRBV3-1 to TRBJ1-5; D remains unclear. In nucleotides, the CDR3 is TGTGCCAGCAGTCGTCGGAGCAATCAGCCCCAGCATTTT. Protein product: CASSRRSNQPQHF.